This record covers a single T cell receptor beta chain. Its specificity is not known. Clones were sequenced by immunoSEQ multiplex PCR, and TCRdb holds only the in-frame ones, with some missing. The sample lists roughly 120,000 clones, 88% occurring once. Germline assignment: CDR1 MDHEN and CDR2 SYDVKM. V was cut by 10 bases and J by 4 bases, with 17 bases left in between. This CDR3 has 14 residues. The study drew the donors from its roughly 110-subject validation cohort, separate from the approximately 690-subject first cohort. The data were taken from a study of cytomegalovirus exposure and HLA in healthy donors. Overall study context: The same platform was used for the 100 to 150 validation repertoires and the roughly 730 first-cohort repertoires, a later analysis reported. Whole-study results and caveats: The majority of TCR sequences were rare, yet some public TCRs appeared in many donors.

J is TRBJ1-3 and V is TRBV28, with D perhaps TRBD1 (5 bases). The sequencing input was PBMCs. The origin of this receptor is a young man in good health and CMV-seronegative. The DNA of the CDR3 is TGTGCCACCGCCGGGCAGGGAGGCGGAAACACCATATATTTT. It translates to CATAGQGGGNTIYF.